This TCR beta chain originates from a study of shared clonotypes between healthy human individuals. TCRdb's table, derived via immunoSEQ multiplex PCR, lists solely in-frame clones and lacks some. Among approximately 1.1 million clones listed, around 82% were seen once. Donors comprised healthy HIV-negative adults lacking recent acute infections or vaccinations. Sequencing was performed on memory CD4+ T cells from PBMCs. Noted subset: CD45RA-negative fraction. This receptor was obtained from a man aged 18-30 years in good health. Some clones in this sample may be carry-over from other donors' samples.

The CDR3 spells CASSLQGGWNTEAFF. The DNA of the CDR3 is TGTGCCAGCAGCCTCCAGGGGGGTTGGAACACTGAAGCTTTCTTT. This sequence joins TRBV11-2 and TRBJ1-1, with 7 bases identical to TRBD1. The CDR3 is 15 amino acids. The germline V gene has CDR1 SGHAT and CDR2 FQNNGV. J was trimmed by 1 base and V by 5 bases; bases with no gene match: 7. The complete variable domain, with remaining parts taken from reference TRBV11-2 and TRBJ1-1, reads EAGVAQSPRYKIIEKRQSVAFWCNPISGHATLYWYQQILGQGPKLLIQFQNNGVVDDSQLPKDRFSAERLKGVDSTLKIQPAKLEDSAVYLCASSLQGGWNTEAFFGQGTRLTVV.